This is a list of T cell receptor beta chains from one sample in a study of blood T cell repertoires in COVID-19. Assay: immunoSEQ multiplex PCR; the TCRdb copy retains only in-frame clones and omits some. The table includes some 200,000 clones, about nine tenths detected once. Input material: peripheral blood. Receptors originate from a man aged 45 to 65 with acute or convalescent COVID-19. Both conserved end residues are part of each CDR3. The order of the fields is clone size, J gene, D gene, V gene, CDR3 protein, CDR3 DNA. A D gene is named only where the DNA matches it firmly. Clone sizes are given selectively: once, few, many, or a class where the clone is expanded.

>few|TRBJ1-2|TRBD1|TRBV3-1/TRBV3-2
CASSPVDRAKYNGYTF
TGTGCCAGCAGCCCGGTGGACAGGGCTAAATACAATGGCTACACCTTC
>NA|TRBJ2-5|TRBD1|TRBV9
CASSGQGARTQYF
TGTGCCAGCAGCGGACAGGGGGCGCGGACCCAGTACTTC
>NA|TRBJ2-7|TRBD1|TRBV11-2
CASSSPGQGYEQYF
TGTGCCAGCAGTTCTCCGGGACAGGGCTACGAGCAGTACTTC
>NA|TRBJ2-2|TRBD1|TRBV4-3
CASGQGAPDTGELFF
TGCGCCAGTGGACAGGGGGCGCCGGACACCGGGGAGCTGTTTTTT
>NA|TRBJ2-1|NA|TRBV5-8
CASSAGQINEQFF
TGTGCCAGCAGCGCCGGACAGATCAATGAGCAGTTCTTC
>NA|TRBJ2-5|NA|TRBV11-3
CASSHRGVEGGVETQYF
TGTGCCAGCAGCCATCGAGGAGTAGAAGGGGGTGTGGAGACCCAGTACTTC
>NA|TRBJ1-3|NA|TRBV5-1
CASTDFPGNTIYF
TGCGCCAGCACAGATTTCCCTGGAAACACCATATATTTT
>NA|TRBJ2-3|TRBD2|TRBV5-1
CATYALGGGLAADTQYF
TGCGCCACCTATGCCCTTGGTGGTGGACTAGCAGCAGATACGCAGTATTTT
>NA|TRBJ1-4|NA|TRBV4-1
CASSNRPGGAASNFATNEKLFF
TGCGCCAGCAGCAACAGACCCGGGGGTGCAGCCTCTAATTTCGCAACTAATGAAAAACTGTTTTTT
>NA|TRBJ1-2|TRBD1|TRBV19
CASTSPDRGPYGYTF
TGTGCCAGTACATCCCCCGACAGGGGGCCGTATGGCTACACCTTC
>NA|TRBJ1-6|TRBD1|TRBV28
CASSETGYNSPLHF
TGTGCCAGCAGTGAGACAGGGTATAATTCACCCCTCCACTTT
>NA|TRBJ2-2|NA|TRBV4-1
CASRPRTGWGELFF
TGCGCCAGCAGACCCCGGACTGGATGGGGGGAGCTGTTTTTT
>few|TRBJ1-1|NA|TRBV29-1
CSARPTANTEAFF
TGCAGCGCCAGACCCACAGCGAACACTGAAGCTTTCTTT
>NA|TRBJ1-2|NA|TRBV11-2
CASSFQGGNGYTF
TGTGCCAGCAGCTTCCAGGGCGGGAATGGCTACACCTTC